This T cell receptor beta chain stems from a study of control samples from healthy donors and cancer patients. Method: immunoSEQ multiplex PCR; TCRdb's copy keeps in-frame clones and lacks some. Counted here are 15,000 or so clones, about 80% occurring once; the ten biggest clones make up approximately 17%. Germline CDR1 and CDR2: MGHRA and YSYEKL. This CDR3 is built from 19 residues. V gave up 0 bases and J gave up 6 bases; unmatched junction bases: 14. This receptor was identified in a female donor with lung cancer. Material for sequencing was formalin-fixed, paraffin-embedded tissue. The chain couples TRBV4-1 to TRBJ1-6, with 7 bases fitting TRBD1. CDR3 region: CASSQDIGRTGAFNSPLHF. The CDR3 DNA reads TGCGCCAGCAGCCAAGATATTGGTAGGACAGGAGCCTTTAATTCACCCCTCCACTTT.